One and the same sample provided the 15 T cell receptor beta chains below, sequenced in a study of blood T cell repertoires in COVID-19. TCRdb keeps only in-frame clones here, not all; method: immunoSEQ multiplex PCR. The table includes hundreds of thousands of clones, about 87% detected once. Sequenced sample: PBMCs or T cells enriched from blood (not recorded which). The receptor source for this set is a woman aged 45-59 years who had recovered from COVID-19.

The table lists this clone with a count of one. The chain joins TRBV7-9 to TRBJ2-7; 9 bases are a match to TRBD1. Looked up from germline, CDR1 is SEHNR and CDR2 is FQNEAQ (reference sequence). Unmatched junction bases numbered 25, after V lost 9 bases and J lost 7 bases. The CDR3 runs to 18 residues. CDR3 DNA: TGTGCCAGAAGGCTAGGGGACAGGGAGTACCTAATTTGTTTAGAGCAGTACTTC. Translating gives CARRLGDREYLICLEQYF.

The V call is TRBV6-1, the J call TRBJ2-7; 8 bases match TRBD1. Losses at the gene ends were 3 bases for V and 5 bases for J; bases not matched to a gene: 3. CDR3 length: 13 residues. Germline assignment: CDR1 MNHNS and CDR2 SASEGT. The CDR3 DNA is TGTGCCAGCAGTGACAGGGGGCCCCACGAGCAGTACTTC. Translating gives CASSDRGPHEQYF.

This chain joins TRBV7-9 and TRBJ2-7, with a possible D match to TRBD2 (5 bases). Between the trimmed V and J ends, which lost 5 bases and 3 bases, there was a span of 17 bases. Germline CDR1 and CDR2: SEHNR and FQNEAQ (reference sequence). The CDR3 consists of 15 residues. The CDR3 reads CASSLLNPGNYEQYF. CDR3 nucleotides: TGTGCCAGCAGCCTATTGAACCCGGGAAACTACGAGCAGTACTTC. The complete variable domain, with remaining parts taken from reference TRBV7-9 and TRBJ2-7, reads DTGVSQNPRHKITKRGQNVTFRCDPISEHNRLYWYRQTLGQGPEFLTYFQNEAQLEKSRLLSDRFSAERPKGSFSTLEIQRTEQGDSAMYLCASSLLNPGNYEQYFGPGTRLTVT.

The chain is built from TRBV6-6 and TRBJ1-1; D gene unclear. The CDR3 totals 13 residues. Deletions cut 2 bases from V and 4 bases from J, with 8 bases between. In germline, CDR1 is MNHNY, CDR2 SVGAGI (reference sequence). CDR3 sequence: CASSYGPLTEAFF. The CDR3 nucleotides read TGTGCCAGCAGTTACGGGCCCCTCACTGAAGCTTTCTTT.

The V and J genes are TRBV5-8 and TRBJ2-1, with D possibly being TRBD1 (6 bases). The CDR3 is 14 amino acids. The V gene's germline CDR1 is SGHTS and CDR2 YDEGEE. Between the trimmed V and J ends, which lost 2 bases and 5 bases, there was a span of 11 bases. CDR3 sequence reads: CASSFRGPHNEQFF. CDR3 in DNA: TGTGCCAGCAGCTTCAGGGGTCCCCACAATGAGCAGTTCTTC.

This clone was recorded only once. The rearrangement links TRBV27 to TRBJ2-1; 10 nucleotides match TRBD1. The CDR3 sequence is 19 residues long. Germline values: CDR1 MNHEY, CDR2 SMNVEV (reference sequence). V gave up 5 bases and J gave up 1 base; unmatched junction bases: 14. CDR3 region: CASSPTGTGVLVSYNEQFF. In nucleotides, the CDR3 is TGTGCCAGCAGTCCCACAGGGACAGGGGTCCTCGTGTCCTACAATGAGCAGTTCTTC.

The CDR3 loop reads CAWRAVNYGYTF. The CDR3 nucleotides read TGTGCCTGGAGAGCTGTTAACTATGGCTACACCTTC. V and J are TRBV30 and TRBJ1-2; unclear D gene. V lost 3 bases, J lost 1 base, and 6 bases lay in between. CDR3 length: 12 amino acids. CDR1 is GTSNPN, CDR2 SVGIG, per germline (reference sequence).

The V and J genes are TRBV7-2 and TRBJ2-5; TRBD1 is a possible D gene (5 bases). The CDR3 loop spans 12 amino acids. Deletions cut 6 bases from V and 4 bases from J, with 9 bases between. Germline values: CDR1 SGHTA, CDR2 FQGNSA. CDR3 loop: CASSQGGETQYF. The CDR3 coding sequence is TGTGCCAGCAGTCAGGGTGGAGAGACCCAGTACTTC.

This rearrangement joins TRBV7-3 to TRBJ2-5; tentative D call: TRBD2 (6 bases). Germline CDR1 reads SGHTA; CDR2 reads FQGTGA. The CDR3 is made up of 14 amino acids. V was clipped by 5 bases and J by 5 bases, with 15 bases between them. CDR3 coding DNA: TGTGCCAGCAGCCCAACGGCTAGCGTGGAGACCCAGTACTTC. Its translation: CASSPTASVETQYF.

In nucleotides, the CDR3 is TGTGCCAGCAGCCCACAGAGCCCCAATCAAGCTTTCTTT. Translated: CASSPQSPNQAFF. This chain links TRBV3-1 (or the pseudogene TRBV3-2) with TRBJ1-1, with unresolved D. The CDR3 has 13 residues. Germline CDR1 and CDR2: LGHDT and YNNKEL (reference sequence). Trimming took 4 bases from V and 9 from J, leaving 15 bases between them.

V is TRBV18 and J is TRBJ2-5, with 9 nucleotides matching TRBD1. Germline values: CDR1 KGHSH, CDR2 LQKENI. V was pared by 8 bases and J by 5 bases, with 3 bases of the junction left unmatched. The CDR3 totals 12 residues. The CDR3 sequence: CASGQGTETQYF. CDR3 nucleotide sequence: TGTGCCAGCGGACAGGGGACCGAGACCCAGTACTTC.

J is TRBJ2-1 and V is TRBV5-1; 8 bases agree with TRBD1. Germline values: CDR1 SGHRS, CDR2 YFSETQ. The CDR3 extends over 13 amino acids. Trimming at V came to 6 bases and at J to 7 bases, leaving 6 bases not matched to a gene. This chain's CDR3 is CASTRQGWNEQFF. The CDR3 region has the DNA TGCGCCAGCACGAGACAGGGGTGGAATGAGCAGTTCTTC.

V gene TRBV6-5 combines with J gene TRBJ1-2; the match to TRBD1 covers 8 bases. Trimming at V came to 4 bases and at J to 5 bases, leaving 3 bases not matched to a gene. This CDR3 is built from 13 residues. Germline values: CDR1 MNHEY, CDR2 SVGAGI. The CDR3 DNA reads as TGTGCCAGCAGTTTCGGGACAGGTTATGGCTACACCTTC. The encoded protein is CASSFGTGYGYTF.

This chain connects TRBV3-1 (or the pseudogene TRBV3-2) to TRBJ1-5; D possibly corresponds to TRBD1 (6 bases). V shed 6 bases and J shed 7 bases, with 22 bases lying between them. The CDR3 loop spans 16 amino acids. Germline V gene sequence: CDR1 LGHDT, CDR2 YNNKEL (reference sequence). CDR3 protein: CASSPMNRELDQPQHF. The CDR3 DNA sequence: TGTGCCAGCAGTCCTATGAACAGGGAGCTTGACCAGCCCCAGCATTTT.

This clone appeared a single time. This chain links TRBV6-5 with TRBJ1-2; no clear D gene. The length of the CDR3 is 14 residues. V lost 7 bases and J lost 3, with 15 bases in between. Germline-derived CDR1 and CDR2 are MNHEY and SVGAGI. CDR3 DNA sequence: TGTGCCAGCACCTCCAGACGGGGTGACTATGGCTACACCTTC. Protein sequence: CASTSRRGDYGYTF.